These 17 T cell receptor beta chains originate from one sample sequenced in a study of OX40 agonist ivuxolimab in advanced cancers. Only in-frame clones appear in the TCRdb table, and some are missing; sequencing was by immunoSEQ multiplex PCR. The sample has about 90,000 clones, roughly nine tenths seen once. The specimen was CD4+ or CD8+ T cells sorted from blood, collected in a trial of the OX40 agonist ivuxolimab. Receptors were obtained from an adult with an advanced solid tumor such as melanoma, head and neck, liver or kidney cancer.

The V call is TRBV13, the J call TRBJ2-7; no reliable D call. V lost 3 bases, J lost 4 bases, and 13 bases lay in between. In germline, CDR1 is PRHDT, CDR2 FYEKMQ (reference sequence). This CDR3 spans 14 amino acids. CDR3 region: CASSLFSSRYEQYF. The CDR3 DNA reads as TGTGCCAGCAGCTTGTTCAGCTCACGTTACGAGCAGTACTTC.

This chain links TRBV4-1 with TRBJ1-4; 9 bases fit TRBD1. Germline V lookup: CDR1 MGHRA, CDR2 YSYEKL. CDR3 size: 15 residues. The V segment lost 3 bases and the J segment 7 bases; nucleotides outside the gene matches: 6. The CDR3 spells CASSQKTGGREKLFF. The CDR3 DNA reads as TGCGCCAGCAGCCAGAAGACAGGGGGTCGTGAAAAACTGTTTTTT.

This chain connects TRBV11-2 to TRBJ1-4; a possible D gene is TRBD1 (5 bases). The V gene's germline CDR1 is SGHAT and CDR2 FQNNGV. V shed 1 base and J shed 6 bases, with 12 bases lying between them. The CDR3 totals 15 residues. CDR3 sequence (DNA): TGTGCCAGCAGCTTAGGTACAGGAATCTATGAAAAACTGTTTTTT. It encodes CASSLGTGIYEKLFF.

On this clone: This sample includes further DNA sequences coding for the same CDR3. CDR3 loop: CASSPSATYEQYF. The CDR3 coding sequence is TGTGCCAGCAGTCCTTCGGCTACCTACGAGCAGTACTTC. V usage is TRBV6-5 and J usage is TRBJ2-7; D not resolved. The V end was cut by 5 bases, the J end by 2 bases, with 10 bases between. This CDR3 has 13 amino acids. From germline, CDR1 is MNHEY and CDR2 SVGAGI.

The CDR3 protein is CASSLHRDPHGYTF. In nucleotides, the CDR3 is TGCGCCAGCAGCTTGCACCGGGACCCTCATGGCTACACCTTC. The chain is built from TRBV5-1 and TRBJ1-2; a weak D match, TRBD1 (5 bases). The CDR3 spans 14 residues. Between the trimmed V and J ends, which lost 1 base and 6 bases, there was a span of 13 bases. Germline V CDR1 and CDR2: SGHRS, YFSETQ.

The chain uses TRBV10-3 and TRBJ2-1; TRBD2 aligns across 9 bases. The CDR3 spans 14 residues. Losses at the gene ends were 8 bases for V and 5 bases for J; bases not matched to a gene: 7. Per germline, CDR1 ENHRY and CDR2 SYGVKD. The CDR3 region has the DNA TGTGCCATCGTTAGCGGGGGAGGGAACAATGAGCAGTTCTTC. Protein: CAIVSGGGNNEQFF.

The chain has TRBV7-2 and TRBJ2-7; 10 bases line up with TRBD1. The CDR3 consists of 14 residues. CDR1 SGHTA and CDR2 FQGNSA come from the germline V gene. V shed 3 bases and J 7 bases; nucleotides not matched to a gene: 6. The DNA of the CDR3 is TGTGCCAGCAGCTTCAGGACAGGGGGTTGGGAGCAGTACTTC. The encoded protein is CASSFRTGGWEQYF.

The chain is built from TRBV27 and TRBJ2-6, with 9 bases matching TRBD1. Germline V gene data show CDR1 as MNHEY and CDR2 as SMNVEV (reference sequence). This CDR3 has 18 residues. V dropped 5 bases and J dropped 2; count of bases not matched to a gene: 10. The CDR3 is CASSPLGTGLPGANVLTF. In nucleotides, the CDR3 is TGTGCCAGCAGTCCCCTCGGGACAGGGCTCCCTGGGGCCAACGTCCTGACTTTC.

This chain joins TRBV6-1 and TRBJ1-1; D ambiguous. This CDR3 is built from 11 residues. The V gene lost 8 bases and the J gene lost 3 bases, with 7 bases spanning the gap. Germline V gene data show CDR1 as MNHNS and CDR2 as SASEGT. The CDR3 protein is CASSRYTEAFF. The CDR3 bases are TGTGCCAGCTCGAGATACACTGAAGCTTTCTTT.

In this sample, this clone turned up once. The V and J genes are TRBV30 and TRBJ1-6; D is unresolved. This CDR3 has 15 residues. The germline V and J ends were trimmed by 1 base and 11 bases, with 18 bases remaining between them. Germline values: CDR1 GTSNPN, CDR2 SVGIG (reference sequence). The CDR3 here is CAWSEEGPRVTPLHF. The CDR3 DNA reads as TGTGCCTGGAGTGAGGAAGGCCCAAGGGTCACACCCCTCCACTTT.

This rearrangement joins TRBV9 to TRBJ1-4; no firm D call. The CDR3 is 15 residues long. V lost 4 bases and J lost 6, with 16 bases in between. Per the germline V gene, CDR1 is SGDLS and CDR2 is YYNGEE. CDR3 sequence reads: CASSHRVGVHEKLFF. The CDR3 nucleotides are TGTGCCAGCAGCCACCGAGTCGGGGTCCATGAAAAACTGTTTTTT.

The chain uses TRBV28 and TRBJ1-5; D possibly corresponds to TRBD1 (6 bases). V lost 2 bases and J lost 2, with 10 bases in between. The CDR3 spans 15 residues. Germline CDR1 MDHEN, CDR2 SYDVKM. The CDR3 DNA reads as TGTGCCAGCAGTTTACTACAGGGTGGCAATCAGCCCCAGCATTTT. Residues: CASSLLQGGNQPQHF.

The chain joins TRBV7-2 to TRBJ1-2; 9 positions agree with TRBD1. The CDR3 has 13 amino acids. From germline, CDR1 is SGHTA and CDR2 FQGNSA. Trimming took 4 bases from V and 8 from J; bases not matched to a gene: 5. The CDR3 nucleotides are TGTGCCAGCAGCTCACAGGGGGCAAGAGGCTACACCTTC. Protein: CASSSQGARGYTF.

The rearrangement joins TRBV10-1 to TRBJ2-2; the match to TRBD2 covers 8 bases. This CDR3 contains 15 residues. V was clipped by 0 bases and J by 6 bases; unmatched bases: 3. The germline V gene encodes CDR1 WNHNN and CDR2 SYGVQD (reference sequence). The CDR3 bases are TGCGCCAGCAGTGAGTCTCGGCGGGGGGCCGGGGAGCTGTTTTTT. Translated, it gives CASSESRRGAGELFF.

The J gene is TRBJ2-1, the V gene TRBV9, with D unclear. V gave up 3 bases and J gave up 5 bases, with 9 bases separating them. There are 13 residues in the CDR3. Germline loops: CDR1 SGDLS, CDR2 YYNGEE. The CDR3: CASSGSDHNEQFF. For the CDR3, the DNA is TGTGCCAGCAGCGGCTCAGATCACAATGAGCAGTTCTTC.

V is TRBV19 and J is TRBJ2-3; D ambiguous. The germline V gene has CDR1 LNHDA and CDR2 SQIVND (reference sequence). The CDR3 extends over 17 amino acids. V dropped 5 bases and J dropped 0 bases, with 18 bases sitting between them. DNA for the CDR3: TGTGCCAGTAGTCATACCCCCCGGGCTACTAGCACAGATACGCAGTATTTT. It translates to CASSHTPRATSTDTQYF.

This rearrangement joins TRBV19 to TRBJ2-3; no clear D gene. The germline gives CDR1 LNHDA, CDR2 SQIVND (reference sequence). The V gene lost 6 bases and the J gene lost 6 bases, with 19 bases spanning the gap. The CDR3 has 15 residues. The CDR3 bases are TGTGCCAGTAGCCTTCCCGAACTTTCACGGGATACGCAGTATTTT. Translating it yields CASSLPELSRDTQYF.